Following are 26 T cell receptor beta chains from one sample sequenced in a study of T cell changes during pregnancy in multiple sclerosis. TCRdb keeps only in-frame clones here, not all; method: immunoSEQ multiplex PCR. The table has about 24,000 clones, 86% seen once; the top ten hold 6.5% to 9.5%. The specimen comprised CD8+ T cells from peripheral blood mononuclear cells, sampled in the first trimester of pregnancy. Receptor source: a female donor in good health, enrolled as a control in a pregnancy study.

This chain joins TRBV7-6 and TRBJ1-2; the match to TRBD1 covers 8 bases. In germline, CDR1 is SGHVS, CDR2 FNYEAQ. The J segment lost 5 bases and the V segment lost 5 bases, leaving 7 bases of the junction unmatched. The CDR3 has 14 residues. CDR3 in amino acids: CASSGTGGFYGYTF. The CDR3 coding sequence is TGTGCCAGCAGCGGTACAGGGGGTTTTTATGGCTACACCTTC.

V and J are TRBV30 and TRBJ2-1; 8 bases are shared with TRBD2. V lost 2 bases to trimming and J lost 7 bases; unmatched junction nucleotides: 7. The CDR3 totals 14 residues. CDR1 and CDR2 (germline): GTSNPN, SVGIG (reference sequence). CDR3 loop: CAWSTSRGGNEQFF. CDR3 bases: TGTGCCTGGAGTACCTCCCGGGGGGGGAATGAGCAGTTCTTC.

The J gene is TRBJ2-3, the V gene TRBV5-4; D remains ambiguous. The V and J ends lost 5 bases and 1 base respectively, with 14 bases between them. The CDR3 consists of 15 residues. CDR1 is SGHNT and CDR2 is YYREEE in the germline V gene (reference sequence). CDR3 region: CASSPGGFGTDTQYF. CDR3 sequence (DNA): TGTGCCAGCAGTCCCGGCGGATTTGGCACAGATACGCAGTATTTT.

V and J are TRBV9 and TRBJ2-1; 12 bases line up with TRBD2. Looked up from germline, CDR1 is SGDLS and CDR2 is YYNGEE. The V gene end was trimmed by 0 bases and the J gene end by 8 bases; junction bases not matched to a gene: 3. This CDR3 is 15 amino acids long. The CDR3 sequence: CASSVASGGAHEQFF. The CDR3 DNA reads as TGTGCCAGCAGCGTAGCTAGCGGGGGGGCCCATGAGCAGTTCTTC. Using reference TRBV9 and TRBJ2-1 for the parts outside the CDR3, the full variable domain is DSGVTQTPKHLITATGQRVTLRCSPRSGDLSVYWYQQSLDQGLQFLIQYYNGEERAKGNILERFSAQQFPDLHSELNLSSLELGDSALYFCASSVASGGAHEQFFGPGTRLTVL.

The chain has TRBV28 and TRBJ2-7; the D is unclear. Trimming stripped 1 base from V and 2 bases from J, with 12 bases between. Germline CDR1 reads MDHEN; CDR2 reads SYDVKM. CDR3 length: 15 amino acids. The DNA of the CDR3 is TGTGCCAGCAGTTTATATAACAGAATGACCTACGAGCAGTACTTC. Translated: CASSLYNRMTYEQYF. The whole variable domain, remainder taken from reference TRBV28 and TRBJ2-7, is DVKVTQSSRYLVKRTGEKVFLECVQDMDHENMFWYRQDPGLGLRLIYFSYDVKMKEKGDIPEGYSVSREKKERFSLILESASTNQTSMYLCASSLYNRMTYEQYFGPGTRLTVT.

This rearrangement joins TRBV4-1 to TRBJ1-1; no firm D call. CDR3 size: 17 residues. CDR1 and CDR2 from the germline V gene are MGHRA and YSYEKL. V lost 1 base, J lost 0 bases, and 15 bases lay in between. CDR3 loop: CASSQALHRYMNTEAFF. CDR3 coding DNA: TGCGCCAGCAGCCAAGCCTTACACAGATACATGAACACTGAAGCTTTCTTT.

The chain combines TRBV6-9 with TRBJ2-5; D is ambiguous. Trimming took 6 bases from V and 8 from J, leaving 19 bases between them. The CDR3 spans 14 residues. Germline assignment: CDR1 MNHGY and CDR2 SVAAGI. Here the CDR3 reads CASSLDQERDTQYF. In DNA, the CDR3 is TGTGCCAGCAGCCTCGACCAGGAACGAGATACCCAGTACTTC.

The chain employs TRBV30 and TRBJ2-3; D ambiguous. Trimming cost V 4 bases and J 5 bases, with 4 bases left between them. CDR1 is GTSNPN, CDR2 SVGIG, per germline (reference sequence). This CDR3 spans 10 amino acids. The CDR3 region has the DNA TGTGCCTGGACTTTAGATACGCAGTATTTT. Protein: CAWTLDTQYF.

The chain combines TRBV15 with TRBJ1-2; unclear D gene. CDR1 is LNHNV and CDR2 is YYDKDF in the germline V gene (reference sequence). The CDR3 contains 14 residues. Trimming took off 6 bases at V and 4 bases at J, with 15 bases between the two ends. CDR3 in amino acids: CATRAGADPYGYTF. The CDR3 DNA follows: TGTGCCACCAGGGCGGGAGCAGACCCCTATGGCTACACCTTC.

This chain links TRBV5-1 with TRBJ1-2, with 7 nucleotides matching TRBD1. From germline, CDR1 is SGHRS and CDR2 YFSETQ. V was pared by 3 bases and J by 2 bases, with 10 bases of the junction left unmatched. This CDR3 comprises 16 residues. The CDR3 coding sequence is TGCGCCAGCAGCTACACGACAGGGACGACGAACTATGGCTACACCTTC. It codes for CASSYTTGTTNYGYTF.

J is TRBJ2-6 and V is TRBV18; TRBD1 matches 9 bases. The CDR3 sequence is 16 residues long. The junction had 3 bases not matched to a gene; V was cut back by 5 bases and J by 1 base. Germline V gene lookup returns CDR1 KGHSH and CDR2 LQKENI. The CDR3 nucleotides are TGTGCCAGCTCAAGGACAGGGGTTTCTGGGGCCAACGTCCTGACTTTC. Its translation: CASSRTGVSGANVLTF.

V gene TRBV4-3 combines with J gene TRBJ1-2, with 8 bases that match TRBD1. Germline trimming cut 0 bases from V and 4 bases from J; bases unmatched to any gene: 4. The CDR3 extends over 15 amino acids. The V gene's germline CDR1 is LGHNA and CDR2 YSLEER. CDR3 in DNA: TGCGCCAGCAGCCAAGAACAGGGGGAGGCCTATGGCTACACCTTC. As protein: CASSQEQGEAYGYTF.

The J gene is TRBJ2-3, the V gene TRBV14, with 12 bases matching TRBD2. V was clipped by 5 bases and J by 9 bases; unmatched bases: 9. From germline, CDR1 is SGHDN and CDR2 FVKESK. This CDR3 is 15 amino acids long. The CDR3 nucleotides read TGTGCCAGCAGCGAACTAGCGGGGGGAAAAGGAACGCAGTATTTT. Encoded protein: CASSELAGGKGTQYF.

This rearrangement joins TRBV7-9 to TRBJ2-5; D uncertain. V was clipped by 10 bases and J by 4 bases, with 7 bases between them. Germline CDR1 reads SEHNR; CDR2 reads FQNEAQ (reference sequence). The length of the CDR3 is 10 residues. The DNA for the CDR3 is TGTGCCACACTCGGAGAGACCCAGTACTTC. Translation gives CATLGETQYF.

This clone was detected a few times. CDR3 bases: TGCGCCAGCAGCCAATCGACAGGCTGGACCGGGGAGCTGTTTTTT. Residues: CASSQSTGWTGELFF. The chain employs TRBV4-3 and TRBJ2-2; a weak D match, TRBD1 (6 bases). The CDR3 sequence is 15 residues long. Germline loops: CDR1 LGHNA, CDR2 YSLEER. The V end was cut by 2 bases, the J end by 5 bases, with 12 bases between.

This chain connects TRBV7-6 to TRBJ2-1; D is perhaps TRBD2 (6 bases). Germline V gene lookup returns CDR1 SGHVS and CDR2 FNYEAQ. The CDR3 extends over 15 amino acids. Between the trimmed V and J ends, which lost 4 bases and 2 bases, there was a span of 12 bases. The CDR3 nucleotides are TGTGCCAGCAGCTCGACTAGAACCACCTACAATGAGCAGTTCTTC. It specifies CASSSTRTTYNEQFF.

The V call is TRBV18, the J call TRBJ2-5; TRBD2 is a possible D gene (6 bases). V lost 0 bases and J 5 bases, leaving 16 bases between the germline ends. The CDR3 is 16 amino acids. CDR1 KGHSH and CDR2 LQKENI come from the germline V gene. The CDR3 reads CASSPPAVAEEETQYF. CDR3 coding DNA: TGTGCCAGCTCACCACCGGCGGTAGCGGAGGAGGAGACCCAGTACTTC.

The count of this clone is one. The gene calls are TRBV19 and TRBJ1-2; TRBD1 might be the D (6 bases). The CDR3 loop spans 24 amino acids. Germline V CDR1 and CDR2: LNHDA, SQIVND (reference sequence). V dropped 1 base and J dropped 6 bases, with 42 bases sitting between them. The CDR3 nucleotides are TGTGCCAGTAGTATAGCCCCAGGGGCGCCCCCTGTCCCCACAATGTTACAGCTTATTCATGGCTACACCTTC. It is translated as CASSIAPGAPPVPTMLQLIHGYTF.

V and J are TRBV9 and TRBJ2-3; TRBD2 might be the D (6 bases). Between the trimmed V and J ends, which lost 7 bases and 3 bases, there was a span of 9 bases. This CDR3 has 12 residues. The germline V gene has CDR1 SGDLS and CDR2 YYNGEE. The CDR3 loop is CASGGFTDTQYF. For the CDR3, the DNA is TGTGCCAGCGGGGGGTTTACAGATACGCAGTATTTT.

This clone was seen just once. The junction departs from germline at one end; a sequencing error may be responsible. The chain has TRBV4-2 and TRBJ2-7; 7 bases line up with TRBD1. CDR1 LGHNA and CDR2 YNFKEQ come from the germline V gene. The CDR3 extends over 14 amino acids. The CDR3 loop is CAGSPQGQDYEQYF. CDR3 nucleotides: TGTGCCGGCAGCCCACAGGGGCAAGACTACGAGCAGTACTTC.

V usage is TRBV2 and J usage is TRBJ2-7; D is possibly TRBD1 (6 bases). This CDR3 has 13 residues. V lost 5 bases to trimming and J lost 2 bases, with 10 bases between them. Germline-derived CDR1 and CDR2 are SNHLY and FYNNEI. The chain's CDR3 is CASSQGYAYEQYF. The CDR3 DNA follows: TGTGCCAGCAGTCAGGGGTATGCCTACGAGCAGTACTTC.

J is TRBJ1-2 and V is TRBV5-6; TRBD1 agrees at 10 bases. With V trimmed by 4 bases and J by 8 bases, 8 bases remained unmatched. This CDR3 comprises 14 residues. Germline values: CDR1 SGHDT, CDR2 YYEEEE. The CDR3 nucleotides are TGTGCCAGCAGCAAGACAGGGGGCGAGGAGGGCTACACCTTC. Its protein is CASSKTGGEEGYTF.

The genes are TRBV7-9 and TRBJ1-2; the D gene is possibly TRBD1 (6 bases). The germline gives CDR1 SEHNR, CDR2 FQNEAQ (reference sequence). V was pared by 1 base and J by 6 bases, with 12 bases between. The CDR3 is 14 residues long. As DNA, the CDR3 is TGTGCCAGCAGCTTAGGAGAAGGGGGTGATGGCTACACCTTC. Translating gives CASSLGEGGDGYTF.

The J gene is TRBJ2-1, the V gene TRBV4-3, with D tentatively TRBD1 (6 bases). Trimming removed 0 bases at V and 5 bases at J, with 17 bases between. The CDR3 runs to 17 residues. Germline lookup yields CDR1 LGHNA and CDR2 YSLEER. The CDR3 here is CASSQEARGSMHNEQFF. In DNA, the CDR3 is TGCGCCAGCAGCCAAGAAGCCAGGGGTTCAATGCACAATGAGCAGTTCTTC.

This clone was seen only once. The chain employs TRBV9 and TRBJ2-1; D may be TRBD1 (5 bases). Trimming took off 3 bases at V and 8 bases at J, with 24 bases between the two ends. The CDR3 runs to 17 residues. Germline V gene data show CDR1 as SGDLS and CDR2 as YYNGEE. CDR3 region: CASSAGLIASPGYEQFF. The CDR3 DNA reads TGTGCCAGCAGCGCCGGATTAATAGCCAGTCCAGGGTATGAGCAGTTCTTC. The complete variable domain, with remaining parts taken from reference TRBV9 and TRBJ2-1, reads DSGVTQTPKHLITATGQRVTLRCSPRSGDLSVYWYQQSLDQGLQFLIQYYNGEERAKGNILERFSAQQFPDLHSELNLSSLELGDSALYFCASSAGLIASPGYEQFFGPGTRLTVL.

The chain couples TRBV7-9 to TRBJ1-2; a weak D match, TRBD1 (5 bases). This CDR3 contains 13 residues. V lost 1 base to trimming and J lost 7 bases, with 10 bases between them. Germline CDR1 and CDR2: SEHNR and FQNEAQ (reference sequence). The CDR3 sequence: CASSLGGAGGYTF. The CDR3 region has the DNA TGTGCCAGCAGCTTAGGCGGGGCTGGTGGCTACACCTTC.